This T cell receptor (beta chain) was observed in a study of early stage breast cancer tumors. Study context: Each sample averaged around 10-fold read coverage.

Profiling relied on immunoSEQ multiplex PCR, and the TCRdb table lists in-frame clones only, not all of them. This sample has roughly 48,000 clones, with 83% found just once. Deletions cut 3 bases from V and 0 bases from J, with 4 bases between. The CDR3 has 12 residues. Germline assignment: CDR1 GTSNPN and CDR2 SVGIG (reference sequence). This sequence joins TRBV30 and TRBJ2-3, with D unresolved. The specimen was blood. This receptor was obtained from a person aged 45-65 years with breast cancer. The CDR3 bases are TGTGCCTGGAGCCAGAGCACAGATACGCAGTATTTT. This encodes CAWSQSTDTQYF.